This entry concerns a single TCR beta chain. Its specificity is not known. This entry comes from a study of vaccination and CD4 T cells after COVID-19. Study summary: Between diagnosis and the drawing of post-COVID samples lay a median roughly 91 days (range 35 to 161).

The CDR3 has 14 amino acids. Per the germline V gene, CDR1 is DFQATT and CDR2 is SNEGSKA (reference sequence). With V trimmed by 2 bases and J by 10 bases, 8 bases remained unmatched. Described treatment: roughly ten-day PBMC culture with coronavirus spike peptide pools or control peptides (ViraFEST assay). An Oncomine TCR Beta short-read assay was used to sequence the DNA from cultured CD4+ T cells. Using its own MiXCR run on the PCR reads, TCRdb lists one record per CDR3 protein. Here the sample spans approximately 11,000 distinct CDR3 sequences, approximately 59% being singletons. Sequencing input: CD4+ T cells from blood, cultured in vitro. This chain joins TRBV20-1 and TRBJ1-6, with 7 positions matching TRBD1. This TCR derives from a human donor who had recovered from COVID-19. The CDR3 DNA reads TGCAGTGCTAGACCCCCAGGGGGACAATCACCCCTCCACTTT. As protein: CSARPPGGQSPLHF.